This TCR beta chain is from a study of T cell responses to AZD1222 COVID-19 vaccine. The study, taken as a whole, reports: Spike-specific TCR breadth and depth rose after two AZD1222 doses. The number of AZD1222 recipients seropositive at baseline was only 5 to 7. The reported proportion of spike-specific TCRs targeting unmutated variant regions was nearly half.

Of note for this clone: Its antigen is unidentified.

V lost 4 bases to trimming and J lost 1 base, with 10 bases between them. The CDR3 runs to 14 residues. In germline, CDR1 is MNHEY, CDR2 SVGAGI. Generated by immunoSEQ multiplex PCR, the TCRdb table keeps only in-frame clones and is missing some. The sample lists about 84,000 clones; roughly 88% were seen once. Analyses pooled second doses at about 4 or about 12 weeks. The starting material was peripheral blood, obtained 28 days after the second AZD1222 dose. The receptor was derived from an adult who received the AZD1222 COVID-19 vaccine. V gene TRBV6-5 combines with J gene TRBJ1-1, with D possibly being TRBD1 (5 bases). CDR3 sequence: CASSWGRKNTEAFF. DNA of the CDR3: TGTGCCAGCAGTTGGGGCCGGAAGAACACTGAAGCTTTCTTT.